In this sample, the clone carrying this T cell receptor (beta chain) turned up once. What it recognizes is unknown. The sample is drawn from a study of OX40 agonist ivuxolimab in advanced cancers. At the level of the study: Earlier treatment with anti-PD-1, anti-PD-L1 or anti-CTLA-4 was permitted, and less than 50% had received some. Study-wide results and caveats: The investigators did not determine what antigen specificity the expanded peripheral T cells had.

V lost 2 bases, J lost 6 bases, and 8 bases lay in between. The germline V gene encodes CDR1 SGHAT and CDR2 FQNNGV. This CDR3 is built from 13 residues. This table comes from immunoSEQ multiplex PCR, and its TCRdb copy is limited to in-frame clones, with some not included. The sample has about 79,000 clones; 88% are singletons. This sequence originates from an adult with an advanced solid tumor such as melanoma, head and neck, liver or kidney cancer. The chain carries TRBV11-2 and TRBJ2-1; no definite D call. Sequenced material: CD4+ or CD8+ T cells sorted from blood, taken in a trial of the OX40 agonist ivuxolimab. DNA of the CDR3: TGTGCCAGCAGCTTAAACTTCCTCAATGAGCAGTTCTTC. Translated, it gives CASSLNFLNEQFF.